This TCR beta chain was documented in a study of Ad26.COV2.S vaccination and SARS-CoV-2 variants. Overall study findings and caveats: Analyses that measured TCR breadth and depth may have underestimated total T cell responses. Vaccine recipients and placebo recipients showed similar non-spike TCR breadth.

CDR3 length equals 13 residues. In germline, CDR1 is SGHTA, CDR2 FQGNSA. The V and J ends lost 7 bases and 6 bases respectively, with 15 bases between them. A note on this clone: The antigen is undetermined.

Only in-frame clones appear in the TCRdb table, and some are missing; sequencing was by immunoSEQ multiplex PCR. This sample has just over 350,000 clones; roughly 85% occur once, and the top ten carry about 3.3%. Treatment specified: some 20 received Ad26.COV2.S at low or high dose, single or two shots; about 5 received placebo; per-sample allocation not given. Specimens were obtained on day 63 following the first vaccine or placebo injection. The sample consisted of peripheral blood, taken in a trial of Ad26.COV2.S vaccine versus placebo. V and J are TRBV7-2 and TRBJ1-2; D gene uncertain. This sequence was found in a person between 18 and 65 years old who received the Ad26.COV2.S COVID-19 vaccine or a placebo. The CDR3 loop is CASTPRAAHGYTF. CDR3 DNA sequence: TGTGCCAGCACCCCGAGGGCGGCTCATGGCTACACCTTC.